These 22 T cell receptor beta chains originate from one sample sequenced in a study of OX40 agonist ivuxolimab in advanced cancers. Produced via immunoSEQ multiplex PCR; TCRdb's table is partial and in-frame only. This sample has fewer than 70,000 clones, with 87% found just once. The sample consisted of CD4+ or CD8+ T cells sorted from blood, taken in a trial of the OX40 agonist ivuxolimab. These TCRs come from an adult with an advanced solid tumor such as melanoma, head and neck, liver or kidney cancer.

The chain has TRBV7-3 and TRBJ2-5; D call uncertain. The V end was cut by 4 bases, the J end by 4 bases, with 16 bases between. The germline CDR1 and CDR2 sequences are SGHTA and FQGTGA. The CDR3 length is 15 residues. The CDR3 here is CASSSDPGSLETQYF. The CDR3 coding sequence is TGTGCCAGCAGCTCTGATCCGGGCTCCCTAGAGACCCAGTACTTC.

V and J are TRBV9 and TRBJ2-3, with TRBD2 matching over 7 bases. The V gene's germline CDR1 is SGDLS and CDR2 YYNGEE. The ends lost 0 bases at V and 2 bases at J; junction bases unmatched: 6. The CDR3 runs to 16 residues. The CDR3 sequence is CASSVEAGVDTDTQYF. The CDR3 coding sequence is TGTGCCAGCAGCGTAGAGGCGGGAGTAGACACAGATACGCAGTATTTT.

V gene TRBV28 combines with J gene TRBJ2-2; D unclear. Deletions cut 5 bases from V and 3 bases from J, with 16 bases between. CDR3 length: 16 amino acids. Germline V gene data show CDR1 as MDHEN and CDR2 as SYDVKM. The CDR3 reads CASSIAAGRYTGELFF. The DNA for the CDR3 is TGTGCCAGCAGTATCGCGGCAGGCCGATACACCGGGGAGCTGTTTTTT.

This chain connects TRBV4-2 to TRBJ2-3; 7 bases are a match to TRBD2. Germline CDR1 and CDR2: LGHNA and YNFKEQ. The junction had 7 bases not matched to a gene; V was cut back by 3 bases and J by 1 base. CDR3 size: 16 residues. The CDR3 spells CASSHPLAGGTDTQYF. The CDR3 region has the DNA TGTGCCAGCAGCCACCCCCTTGCGGGAGGCACAGATACGCAGTATTTT.

CDR3 loop: CASSPIRTQNNEQFF. The CDR3 coding sequence is TGTGCCAGCTCACCCATAAGGACGCAAAACAATGAGCAGTTCTTC. The chain joins TRBV18 to TRBJ2-1; D not resolved. This CDR3 is 15 amino acids long. From germline, CDR1 is KGHSH and CDR2 LQKENI. V gave up 3 bases and J gave up 5 bases, with 14 bases separating them.

This chain links TRBV5-4 with TRBJ2-1; possibly TRBD1 or TRBD2 for D (5 bases each). The CDR3 consists of 14 residues. Trimming removed 5 bases from V and 9 bases from J, with 18 bases in between. Germline CDR1 and CDR2: SGHNT and YYREEE (reference sequence). CDR3 sequence (DNA): TGTGCCAGCAGACCCGGGACCTCCGAGCTTGAGCAGTTCTTC. It specifies CASRPGTSELEQFF.

This chain uses TRBV5-6 with TRBJ2-1; maybe TRBD1 (6 bases). Trimming took 2 bases from V and 5 from J, leaving 17 bases between them. This CDR3 is built from 16 residues. Germline-derived CDR1 and CDR2 are SGHDT and YYEEEE. The CDR3 is CASSFGTGMGNNEQFF. The DNA of the CDR3 is TGTGCCAGCAGCTTCGGCACAGGGATGGGGAACAATGAGCAGTTCTTC.

The V call is TRBV6-1, the J call TRBJ2-7; D call uncertain. V gave up 7 bases and J gave up 6 bases, with 22 bases separating them. The CDR3 is 15 amino acids. The germline V gene encodes CDR1 MNHNS and CDR2 SASEGT. The CDR3 reads CASNLPQFSSGEQYF. The DNA of the CDR3 is TGTGCCAGCAACCTGCCGCAGTTCTCCAGTGGCGAGCAGTACTTC.

The chain uses TRBV6-5 and TRBJ1-2; no firm D call. V lost 5 bases to trimming and J lost 0 bases, with 10 bases between them. This CDR3 is 14 amino acids long. Per the germline V gene, CDR1 is MNHEY and CDR2 is SVGAGI. The CDR3, as DNA: TGTGCCAGCAGTACGAGGGTGACTAACTATGGCTACACCTTC. Translating it yields CASSTRVTNYGYTF.

The V gene is TRBV4-2, the J gene TRBJ2-1; D gene uncertain. CDR3 size: 14 residues. CDR1 and CDR2 (germline): LGHNA, YNFKEQ. The V end lost 1 base, the J end lost 2 bases, and 6 bases lay between the germline ends. The CDR3 DNA reads TGTGCCAGCAGCCAAGCGGATACCTACAATGAGCAGTTCTTC. Its translation is CASSQADTYNEQFF.

Concerning this clone itself: At one boundary the junction diverges from the germline segment, which might be a read error. The chain couples TRBV2 to TRBJ2-4; TRBD1 matches 8 bases. CDR1 and CDR2 from the germline V gene are SNHLY and FYNNEI. This CDR3 has 12 residues. The CDR3 sequence is CASNPDRGPAHF. The CDR3 nucleotides are TGTGCCAGCAATCCCGACAGGGGCCCTGCCCACTTC.

The CDR3 DNA reads TGTGCCTGGAGGACTCTTGAAGACGGGAACACTGAAGCTTTCTTT. Residues: CAWRTLEDGNTEAFF. V is TRBV30 and J is TRBJ1-1; D is unclear. The V end was cut by 3 bases, the J end by 1 base, with 15 bases between. CDR3 size: 15 residues. Germline values: CDR1 GTSNPN, CDR2 SVGIG (reference sequence).

This chain connects TRBV7-2 to TRBJ2-7, with TRBD2 matching 7 bases. Per germline, CDR1 SGHTA and CDR2 FQGNSA. The CDR3 length is 14 residues. V lost 2 bases to trimming and J lost 4 bases; unmatched junction nucleotides: 5. The CDR3 region has the DNA TGTGCCAGCAGCTTAAAATGGGGGGGTTACGAGCAGTACTTC. Translation gives CASSLKWGGYEQYF. Complete variable domain (other parts from reference TRBV7-2 and TRBJ2-7): GAGVSQSPSNKVTEKGKDVELRCDPISGHTALYWYRQSLGQGLEFLIYFQGNSAPDKSGLPSDRFSAERTGGSVSTLTIQRTQQEDSAVYLCASSLKWGGYEQYFGPGTRLTVT.

The chain has TRBV18 and TRBJ2-5; D might be TRBD1 or TRBD2, each matching 5 bases. This CDR3 is 14 amino acids long. Trimming removed 2 bases at V and 8 bases at J, with 15 bases between. Germline V gene data show CDR1 as KGHSH and CDR2 as LQKENI. The CDR3 protein is CASSPGDGRVTQYF. In nucleotides, the CDR3 is TGTGCCAGCTCACCAGGGGACGGTAGAGTTACCCAGTACTTC.

This rearrangement joins TRBV15 to TRBJ2-7; TRBD2 matches at 9 bases. Germline CDR1 is LNHNV and CDR2 is YYDKDF (reference sequence). The CDR3 loop spans 15 amino acids. V trimming: 3 bases; J trimming: 5 bases; junction bases outside the gene matches: 8. CDR3 amino acids: CATSREPGLANEQYF. CDR3 nucleotides: TGTGCCACCAGCAGGGAACCGGGACTAGCTAACGAGCAGTACTTC.

The chain recombines TRBV2 with TRBJ2-1; TRBD2 matches at 7 bases. With V trimmed by 11 bases and J by 0 bases, 10 bases remained unmatched. The CDR3 runs 15 residues. Germline CDR1 and CDR2: SNHLY and FYNNEI. Here the CDR3 DNA reads TGTGCCGGCCAACTAGCGCCCAGCTCCTACAATGAGCAGTTCTTC. It encodes CAGQLAPSSYNEQFF.

V usage is TRBV5-1 and J usage is TRBJ1-6; perhaps TRBD1 as D (6 bases). V lost 4 bases and J lost 10, with 18 bases in between. The CDR3 runs 15 residues. Germline V gives CDR1 SGHRS, CDR2 YFSETQ. CDR3 DNA sequence: TGCGCCAGCAGCGCTATGGGACATCCGAGGTCACCCCTCCACTTT. Translating it yields CASSAMGHPRSPLHF.

V usage is TRBV9 and J usage is TRBJ2-1; D perhaps matches TRBD2 (5 bases). Germline CDR1 is SGDLS and CDR2 is YYNGEE. The CDR3 consists of 14 residues. V lost 2 bases and J lost 9, with 15 bases in between. CDR3 in DNA: TGTGCCAGCAGCGTCGGGGTGGGTGACTTTGAGCAGTTCTTC. Amino acids: CASSVGVGDFEQFF.

The chain recombines TRBV2 with TRBJ2-1; D unresolved. In germline, CDR1 is SNHLY, CDR2 FYNNEI. This CDR3 has 14 amino acids. V was clipped by 4 bases and J by 0 bases, with 7 bases between them. The CDR3: CASSAGISYNEQFF. The CDR3 bases are TGTGCCAGCAGTGCTGGCATCTCCTACAATGAGCAGTTCTTC. Full variable domain (outside the CDR3, taken from reference TRBV2 and TRBJ2-1): EPEVTQTPSHQVTQMGQEVILRCVPISNHLYFYWYRQILGQKVEFLVSFYNNEISEKSEIFDDQFSVERPDGSNFTLKIRSTKLEDSAMYFCASSAGISYNEQFFGPGTRLTVL.

The CDR3 bases are TGTGCCAGCAGCGACCTCGGACAAGTGGGCACAGATACGCAGTATTTT. The encoded protein is CASSDLGQVGTDTQYF. V and J are TRBV7-9 and TRBJ2-3; possibly TRBD1 for D (5 bases). CDR1 is SEHNR and CDR2 is FQNEAQ in the germline V gene (reference sequence). The length of the CDR3 is 16 residues. Trimming stripped 5 bases from V and 1 base from J, with 16 bases between.

This clone has just a few counts. The CDR3 coding sequence is TGTGCCAGCAGCTATTCGGGGTCGGGGTCCTACAATGAGCAGTTCTTC. The encoded protein is CASSYSGSGSYNEQFF. This chain connects TRBV7-3 to TRBJ2-1; the D gene is possibly TRBD2 (5 bases). Germline assignment: CDR1 SGHTA and CDR2 FQGTGA. V lost 4 bases, J lost 1 base, and 14 bases lay in between. There are 16 residues in the CDR3.

Only a few counts were recorded for this clone. The chain has TRBV7-3 and TRBJ2-1; TRBD2 is a possible D gene (6 bases). The V end was cut by 4 bases, the J end by 6 bases, with 10 bases between. The CDR3 spans 13 residues. CDR1 is SGHTA and CDR2 is FQGTGA in the germline V gene. DNA of the CDR3: TGTGCCAGCAGCTCAGCGGGCCTCAATGAGCAGTTCTTC. Encoded protein: CASSSAGLNEQFF.